This T cell receptor beta chain appears in the sequencing data of a study of identical twins. TCRdb fed the 5' RACE reads into MiXCR, producing one record per CDR3 protein. The data hold 250,000 or so distinct CDR3 sequences, with roughly 13% observed a single time. This CDR3 region has 14 residues. The V gene's germline CDR1 is SEHNR and CDR2 FQNEAQ (reference sequence). Trimming took 5 bases from V and 2 from J, leaving 11 bases between them. Among all donors, each was a healthy Caucasian. This sample also belongs to another study, concerning yellow fever vaccine responses in identical twins.

Sequencing was performed on memory (CD45RO+) T cells sorted from blood. The V gene is TRBV7-9, the J gene TRBJ2-3; D call uncertain. The clonotype originates from a young woman in good health. The chain's CDR3 is CASSPLHITDTQYF. The CDR3 bases are TGTGCCAGCAGCCCCCTCCACATCACAGATACGCAGTATTTT.